The source of this T cell receptor beta chain is a study of human T cells and chemical hapten exposure. This clonotype turned up a few times. TCRdb reprocessed the RACE reads with MiXCR, giving one entry per CDR3 protein. The sample includes about 120,000 distinct CDR3 sequences, roughly 12% of them seen just once. Noted time point: patch test 1, 2 weeks after DPC sensitization. Specified treatment: therapeutic diphenylcyclopropenone sensitization with weekly scalp DPC. Trimming pared 3 bases from V and 6 bases from J, leaving 21 bases between. From germline, CDR1 is SGHNT and CDR2 YYREEE (reference sequence). The CDR3 is 16 residues long.

The chain is built from TRBV5-4 and TRBJ1-2, with D uncertain. The specimen was whole blood, collected in connection with sensitization to the hapten diphenylcyclopropenone (DPC). This sequence was found in a woman aged 45 to 65 with alopecia areata. Some clones in this sample may be carry-over from other donors' samples. This CDR3 is CASSSHSLGRRDGYTF. The DNA for the CDR3 is TGTGCCAGCAGCTCCCATTCCCTCGGACGTCGGGATGGCTACACCTTC.